Below are 8 T cell receptor beta chains sequenced from a single sample in a study of CD8 T cells in ankylosing spondylitis (dated by TCRdb to 2016 to 2017). Libraries were constructed by 5' RACE. Instrument on record: Illumina HiSeq 2500. The raw public data were reprocessed by TCRdb itself: fastp quality trimming at Q25, MiXCR clonotype calling, in-frame beta chains only. A single entry per CDR3 protein holds the most common genes and DNA from its merged rows. Within this sample are 340,000 or so distinct CDR3 sequences, with about 15% of them counted one time only. The top ten hold 0.9% to 1.2% of the sample. The source material was blood, either unsorted or a sorted T cell fraction (not recorded which). The receptors here all came from a male donor with ankylosing spondylitis or in good health (not recorded which).

This clonotype occurred a few times. J is TRBJ2-5 and V is TRBV11-2, with TRBD1 matching 8 bases. Germline V gives CDR1 SGHAT, CDR2 FQNNGV. V shed 5 bases, J shed 4 bases, and the junction held 9 bases outside the gene matches. The CDR3 totals 15 residues. The CDR3: CASSPHGTGGETQYF. CDR3 bases: TGTGCCAGCAGCCCCCATGGAACAGGGGGAGAGACCCAGTACTTC.

The J gene is TRBJ2-2, the V gene TRBV20-1; D may be TRBD1 (6 bases). The CDR3 is 14 residues long. Looked up from germline, CDR1 is DFQATT and CDR2 is SNEGSKA (reference sequence). V was pared by 4 bases and J by 0 bases, with 9 bases between. CDR3 sequence: CSAKDSANTGELFF. The CDR3 DNA follows: TGCAGTGCTAAGGACAGCGCGAACACCGGGGAGCTGTTTTTT.

This clonotype was seen a few times. J is TRBJ2-1 and V is TRBV5-1; 7 bases match TRBD2. The J segment lost 2 bases and the V segment lost 0 bases, leaving 8 bases of the junction unmatched. The germline V gene encodes CDR1 SGHRS and CDR2 YFSETQ. This CDR3 is built from 17 residues. The CDR3 sequence is CASSLEASGFTYNEQFF. Here the CDR3 DNA reads TGCGCCAGCAGCTTGGAGGCTAGCGGTTTTACCTACAATGAGCAGTTCTTC.

The rearrangement joins TRBV12-3 or TRBV12-4 to TRBJ2-1, with a weak D call TRBD1 (5 bases). The CDR3 has 15 amino acids. Trimming stripped 8 bases from V and 4 bases from J, with 18 bases between. For the CDR3, the DNA is TGTGCCAGCGGGTCCCCGAGCAGGGATTACAATGAGCAGTTCTTC. Amino acid sequence: CASGSPSRDYNEQFF.

This clonotype appeared a few times. The chain links TRBV5-6 to TRBJ2-1; D unresolved. The CDR3 consists of 14 residues. Trimming took off 6 bases at V and 3 bases at J, with 13 bases between the two ends. Per germline, CDR1 SGHDT and CDR2 YYEEEE. The CDR3 nucleotides are TGTGCCAGCATCACCAAGGCAGGCTACAATGAGCAGTTCTTC. Protein product: CASITKAGYNEQFF.

The table lists this clonotype with a few counts. The CDR3 spells CASSLAASGGYNEQFF. The CDR3 region has the DNA TGCGCCAGCAGCTTGGCGGCTAGCGGGGGGTACAATGAGCAGTTCTTC. The chain carries TRBV5-1 and TRBJ2-1, with 11 bases fitting TRBD2. This CDR3 region has 16 residues. Germline CDR1 reads SGHRS; CDR2 reads YFSETQ. Trimming took 0 bases from V and 4 from J; bases not matched to a gene: 3. Combining the CDR3 with reference TRBV5-1 and TRBJ2-1 gives the whole variable domain KAGVTQTPRYLIKTRGQQVTLSCSPISGHRSVSWYQQTPGQGLQFLFEYFSETQRNKGNFPGRFSGRQFSNSRSEMNVSTLELGDSALYLCASSLAASGGYNEQFFGPGTRLTVL.

A few counts support this clonotype. The CDR3 DNA sequence: TGCAGTGCTCCGACGCCGGGAGCTATGAACACTGAAGCTTTCTTT. Translating it yields CSAPTPGAMNTEAFF. The chain uses TRBV20-1 and TRBJ1-1; D is undetermined. This CDR3 region has 15 residues. The V and J ends lost 5 bases and 0 bases respectively, with 16 bases between them. In germline, CDR1 is DFQATT, CDR2 SNEGSKA (reference sequence).

This chain links TRBV10-1 with TRBJ2-3, with 14 positions matching TRBD2. Germline V gene sequence: CDR1 WNHNN, CDR2 SYGVQD (reference sequence). CDR3 size: 18 residues. J was trimmed by 1 base and V by 4 bases; bases with no gene match: 7. The CDR3 nucleotides read TGCGCCAGCAGTGCTGGGACTAGCGGGAGTCTAGGCACAGATACGCAGTATTTT. This sequence encodes CASSAGTSGSLGTDTQYF.